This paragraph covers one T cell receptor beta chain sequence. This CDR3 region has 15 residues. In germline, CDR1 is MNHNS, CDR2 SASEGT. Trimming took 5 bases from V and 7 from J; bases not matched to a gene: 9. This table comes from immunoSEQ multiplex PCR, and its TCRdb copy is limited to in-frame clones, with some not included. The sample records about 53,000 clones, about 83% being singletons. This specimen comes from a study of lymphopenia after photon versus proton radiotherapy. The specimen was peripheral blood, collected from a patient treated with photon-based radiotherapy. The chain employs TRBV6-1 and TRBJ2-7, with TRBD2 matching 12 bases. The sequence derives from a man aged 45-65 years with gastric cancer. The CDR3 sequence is CASSPRLAGEGEQYF. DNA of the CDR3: TGTGCCAGCAGTCCCCGACTAGCGGGAGAGGGGGAGCAGTACTTC.